Listed below are T cell receptor beta chains from one sample, sequenced in a study of CD8 T cells in Susac syndrome. Via MiXCR, TCRdb re-called the immunoSEQ multiplex PCR reads, giving one row per CDR3 protein. The table shows about 400,000 distinct CDR3 sequences, with around 85% occurring only once. The sample was CD8+ T cells from PBMCs. These receptors all stem from a human donor with multiple sclerosis. Each CDR3 is given with its conserved first and last residue. The order of the fields is clone size, J gene, V gene, D gene, CDR3 DNA, CDR3 protein. D genes are given only for firm matches. Some rows have no size entry. The others give once, few or many, or a class for an expanded clone.

clone size: once
J gene: TRBJ1-4
V gene: TRBV6-1
D gene: NA
CDR3 DNA: TGTGCCAGCAGTCCCTTTTCTGGACTGAATGAAAAACTGTTTTTT
CDR3 protein: CASSPFSGLNEKLFF

clone size: once
J gene: TRBJ1-2
V gene: TRBV2
D gene: TRBD1
CDR3 DNA: TGTGCCAGCAGTCATAATATCCATGAACAGGGGCGGGATGGCTACACCTTC
CDR3 protein: CASSHNIHEQGRDGYTF

clone size: NA
J gene: TRBJ2-7
V gene: TRBV19
D gene: NA
CDR3 DNA: TGTGCCAGCTCCGGGACGGAGGCCTACGAGCAGTACTTC
CDR3 protein: CASSGTEAYEQYF

clone size: once
J gene: TRBJ2-3
V gene: TRBV20-1
D gene: NA
CDR3 DNA: TGCAGTGCAGTTACTAGCACAGATACGCAGTATTTT
CDR3 protein: CSAVTSTDTQYF

clone size: NA
J gene: TRBJ2-1
V gene: TRBV12-3/TRBV12-4
D gene: TRBD2
CDR3 DNA: TGTGCCACCATGACCGGGACTAGCAATGAGCAGTTCTTC
CDR3 protein: CATMTGTSNEQFF

clone size: NA
J gene: TRBJ2-1
V gene: TRBV7-8
D gene: TRBD2
CDR3 DNA: TGTGCCAGCAGCTTAGACCCTAGCGGTTACAATGAGCAGTTCTTC
CDR3 protein: CASSLDPSGYNEQFF

clone size: NA
J gene: TRBJ1-6
V gene: TRBV13
D gene: NA
CDR3 DNA: TGTGCCAGCAGCTCGAGAGGGGGAAGTGTGCCTGACTCACCCCTCCACTTT
CDR3 protein: CASSSRGGSVPDSPLHF

clone size: NA
J gene: TRBJ2-3
V gene: TRBV6-5
D gene: TRBD1
CDR3 DNA: TGTGCCAGCAGTTACTCGGACAGGATGTCGGATACGCAGTATTTT
CDR3 protein: CASSYSDRMSDTQYF

clone size: NA
J gene: TRBJ2-1
V gene: TRBV12-3/TRBV12-4
D gene: NA
CDR3 DNA: TGTGCCAGCAGTTTAGGAGACTTCACTGAGCAGTTCTTC
CDR3 protein: CASSLGDFTEQFF

clone size: NA
J gene: TRBJ1-2
V gene: TRBV5-8
D gene: NA
CDR3 DNA: TGTGCCAGCAGCCCCGTTGGAAGGCTAGGGTTTGGCTACACCTTC
CDR3 protein: CASSPVGRLGFGYTF

clone size: NA
J gene: TRBJ2-6
V gene: TRBV6-2/TRBV6-3
D gene: NA
CDR3 DNA: TGTGCCTGCGACCTTGGGCCAGGTTTTATCCGTCCGGCGGGGGCCAACGTCCTGACTTTC
CDR3 protein: CACDLGPGFIRPAGANVLTF

clone size: NA
J gene: TRBJ1-5
V gene: TRBV19
D gene: TRBD1
CDR3 DNA: TGTGCCAGTGAACAGGGGGCTAGCAATCAGCCCCAGCATTTT
CDR3 protein: CASEQGASNQPQHF

clone size: NA
J gene: TRBJ1-2
V gene: TRBV3-1
D gene: NA
CDR3 DNA: TGTGCCAGCAGCTTTGGGACCGAACCCGGGGATGGCTACACCTTC
CDR3 protein: CASSFGTEPGDGYTF

clone size: NA
J gene: TRBJ1-1
V gene: TRBV30
D gene: NA
CDR3 DNA: TGTGCCTGGACCCCCGGACTGAACACTGAAGCTTTCTTT
CDR3 protein: CAWTPGLNTEAFF

clone size: NA
J gene: TRBJ2-7
V gene: TRBV19
D gene: NA
CDR3 DNA: TGTGCCAGTAGTATACGACGGGGTAGCCGCGAGCAGTACTTC
CDR3 protein: CASSIRRGSREQYF

clone size: NA
J gene: TRBJ2-3
V gene: TRBV9
D gene: NA
CDR3 DNA: TGTGCCAGCAGTGCTCGGGGGTCCGACACAGATACGCAGTATTTT
CDR3 protein: CASSARGSDTDTQYF

clone size: few
J gene: TRBJ1-1
V gene: TRBV6-1
D gene: NA
CDR3 DNA: TGTGCCAGCATGGTAACAGGGTCCGGCACTGAAGCTTTCTTT
CDR3 protein: CASMVTGSGTEAFF

clone size: NA
J gene: TRBJ2-1
V gene: TRBV3-1
D gene: NA
CDR3 DNA: TGTGCCAGCAGCCAAAACGGTAGCTCCTACAATGAGCAGTTCTTC
CDR3 protein: CASSQNGSSYNEQFF

clone size: NA
J gene: TRBJ1-1
V gene: TRBV30
D gene: TRBD1
CDR3 DNA: TGTGCCGGGACAGGGGTACCTGTTGAAGCTTTCTTT
CDR3 protein: CAGTGVPVEAFF

clone size: NA
J gene: TRBJ2-3
V gene: TRBV27
D gene: TRBD2
CDR3 DNA: TGTGCCAGCAGTTTCTCTAGCGGGGGGTTAACAGATACGCAGTATTTT
CDR3 protein: CASSFSSGGLTDTQYF

clone size: NA
J gene: TRBJ2-5
V gene: TRBV6-1
D gene: NA
CDR3 DNA: TGTGCCAGCAGTGGTCCAGAGAGGTACTGGACCCAGTACTTC
CDR3 protein: CASSGPERYWTQYF